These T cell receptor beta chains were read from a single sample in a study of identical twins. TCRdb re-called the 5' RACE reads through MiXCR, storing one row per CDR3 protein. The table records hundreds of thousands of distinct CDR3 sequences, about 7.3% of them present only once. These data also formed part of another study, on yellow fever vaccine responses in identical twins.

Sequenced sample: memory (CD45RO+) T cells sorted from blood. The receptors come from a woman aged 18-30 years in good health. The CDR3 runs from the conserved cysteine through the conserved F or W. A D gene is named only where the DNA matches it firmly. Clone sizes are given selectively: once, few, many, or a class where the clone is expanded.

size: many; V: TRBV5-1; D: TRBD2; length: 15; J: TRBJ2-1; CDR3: CASSLGLAGNNEQFF; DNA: TGCGCCAGCAGCTTGGGACTAGCGGGGAACAATGAGCAGTTCTTC
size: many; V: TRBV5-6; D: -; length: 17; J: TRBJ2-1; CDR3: CASSLVKLDSLYNEQFF; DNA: TGTGCCAGCAGCTTGGTCAAATTGGACAGCCTATACAATGAGCAGTTCTTC
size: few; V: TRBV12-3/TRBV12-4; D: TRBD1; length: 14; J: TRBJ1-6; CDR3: CASRKTGDKSPLHF; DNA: TGTGCCAGCAGGAAGACAGGGGACAAATCACCCCTCCACTTT
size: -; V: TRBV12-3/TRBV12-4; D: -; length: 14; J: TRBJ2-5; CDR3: CASSWVGSKETQYF; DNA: TGTGCCAGCAGTTGGGTTGGGTCTAAAGAGACCCAGTACTTC
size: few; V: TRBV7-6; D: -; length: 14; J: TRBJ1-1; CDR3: CASTQGNGNTEAFF; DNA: TGTGCCAGCACCCAGGGGAATGGGAACACTGAAGCTTTCTTT
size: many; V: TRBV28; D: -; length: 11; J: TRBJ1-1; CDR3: CASSFNTEAFF; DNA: TGTGCCAGCAGTTTTAACACTGAAGCTTTCTTT
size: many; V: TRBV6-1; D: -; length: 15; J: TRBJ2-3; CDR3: CASSEGLASVDTQYF; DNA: TGTGCCAGCAGTGAAGGTTTGGCAAGCGTAGATACGCAGTATTTT
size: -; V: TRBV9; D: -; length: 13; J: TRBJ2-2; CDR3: CASSVVFPGELFF; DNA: TGTGCCAGCAGCGTAGTTTTCCCCGGGGAGCTGTTTTTT
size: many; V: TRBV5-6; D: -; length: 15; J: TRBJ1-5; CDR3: CASSRSPDHNQPQHF; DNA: TGTGCCAGCAGCCGTAGCCCCGATCACAATCAGCCCCAGCATTTT
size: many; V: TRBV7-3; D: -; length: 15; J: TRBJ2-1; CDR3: CASSLGSASYNEQFF; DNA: TGTGCCAGCAGCTTAGGTAGCGCTTCCTACAATGAGCAGTTCTTC
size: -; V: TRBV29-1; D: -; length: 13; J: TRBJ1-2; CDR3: CSVETGANWGYTF; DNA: TGCAGCGTTGAAACGGGGGCCAATTGGGGCTACACCTTC
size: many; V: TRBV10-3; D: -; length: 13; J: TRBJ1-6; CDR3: CAISLDLNSPLHF; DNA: TGTGCCATCAGTCTGGATCTGAATTCACCCCTCCACTTT
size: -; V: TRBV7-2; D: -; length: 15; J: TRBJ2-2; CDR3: CASSFKVSNTGELFF; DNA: TGTGCCAGCAGCTTTAAGGTCTCGAACACCGGGGAGCTGTTTTTT
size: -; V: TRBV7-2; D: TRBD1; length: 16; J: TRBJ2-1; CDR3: CASSPYRGQGRNEQFF; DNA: TGTGCCAGCAGCCCCTACCGAGGACAGGGACGCAATGAGCAGTTCTTC
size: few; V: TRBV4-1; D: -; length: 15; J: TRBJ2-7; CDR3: CASSRQIAFHYEQYF; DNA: TGCGCCAGCAGCCGCCAAATAGCGTTCCACTACGAGCAGTACTTC
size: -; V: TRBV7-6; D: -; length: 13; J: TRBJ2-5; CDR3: CASSLDREENQYF; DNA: TGTGCCAGCAGTTTGGACAGAGAAGAGAACCAGTACTTC
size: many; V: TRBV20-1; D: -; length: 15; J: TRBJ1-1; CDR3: CSARGPLRPNTEAFF; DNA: TGCAGTGCTAGGGGGCCTCTTCGACCGAACACTGAAGCTTTCTTT
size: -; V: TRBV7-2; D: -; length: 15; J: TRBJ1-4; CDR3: CASSLVGELNEKLFF; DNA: TGTGCCAGCAGCTTAGTGGGTGAACTTAATGAAAAACTGTTTTTT
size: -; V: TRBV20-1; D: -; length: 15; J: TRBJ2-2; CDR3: CSASHGQMNTGELFF; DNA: TGCAGTGCTAGTCATGGCCAGATGAACACCGGGGAGCTGTTTTTT
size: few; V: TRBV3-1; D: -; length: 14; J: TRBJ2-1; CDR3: CASSWGRGNNEQFF; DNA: TGTGCCTCAAGCTGGGGACGGGGGAACAATGAGCAGTTCTTC
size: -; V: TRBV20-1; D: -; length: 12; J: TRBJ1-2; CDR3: CSARHANYGYTF; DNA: TGCAGTGCTAGACACGCTAACTATGGCTACACCTTC
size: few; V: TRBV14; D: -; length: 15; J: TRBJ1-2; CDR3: CASSQSGRAYYGYTF; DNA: TGTGCCAGCAGCCAAAGTGGCAGAGCCTACTATGGCTACACCTTC
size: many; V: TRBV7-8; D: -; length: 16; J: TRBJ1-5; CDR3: CASSLAQADSNQPQHF; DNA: TGTGCCAGCAGCTTAGCTCAGGCTGATAGCAATCAGCCCCAGCATTTT
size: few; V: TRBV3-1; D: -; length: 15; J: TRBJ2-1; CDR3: CASTSTGGGYNEQFF; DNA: TGTGCCAGCACCTCTACCGGAGGGGGCTACAATGAGCAGTTCTTC
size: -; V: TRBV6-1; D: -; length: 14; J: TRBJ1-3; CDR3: CASTRGTGGNTIYF; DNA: TGTGCCAGCACCAGAGGAACGGGGGGAAACACCATATATTTT
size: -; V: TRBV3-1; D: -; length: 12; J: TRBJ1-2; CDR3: CASSQAGSGYTF; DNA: TGTGCCAGCAGCCAAGCAGGGAGCGGCTACACCTTC
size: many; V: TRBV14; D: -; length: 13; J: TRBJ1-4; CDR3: CASSRRQAEKLFF; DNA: TGTGCCAGCAGCAGACGACAGGCAGAAAAACTGTTTTTT
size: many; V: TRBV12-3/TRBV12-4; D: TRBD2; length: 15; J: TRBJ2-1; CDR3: CASSLGTSGNNEQFF; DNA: TGTGCCAGCAGTCTAGGGACTAGCGGAAACAATGAGCAGTTCTTC
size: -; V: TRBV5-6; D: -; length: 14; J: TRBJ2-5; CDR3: CASSFKGGQETQYF; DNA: TGTGCCAGCAGCTTCAAGGGGGGACAAGAGACCCAGTACTTC
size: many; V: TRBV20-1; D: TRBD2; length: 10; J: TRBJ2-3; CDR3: CSARWTSQYF; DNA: TGCAGTGCTAGATGGACTAGCCAGTATTTT
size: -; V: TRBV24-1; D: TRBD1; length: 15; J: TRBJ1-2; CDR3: CATSQGGTGNYGYTF; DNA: TGTGCCACCAGCCAAGGGGGCACGGGAAACTATGGCTACACCTTC
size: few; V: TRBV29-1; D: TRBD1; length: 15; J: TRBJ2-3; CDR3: CSTNTGGAGTDTQYF; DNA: TGCAGTACGAACACAGGGGGCGCGGGGACAGATACGCAGTATTTT
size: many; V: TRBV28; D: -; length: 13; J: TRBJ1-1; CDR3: CASSTPDRYEAFF; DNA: TGTGCCAGCAGTACCCCGGACAGATATGAAGCTTTCTTT
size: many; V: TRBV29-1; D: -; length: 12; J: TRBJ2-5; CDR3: CSVGLLQETQYF; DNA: TGCAGCGTTGGGCTGCTTCAAGAGACCCAGTACTTC
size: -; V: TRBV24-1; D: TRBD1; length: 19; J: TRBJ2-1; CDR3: CSTSEGYLDGTDSYNEQFF; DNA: TGTTCCACCAGTGAGGGTTACCTAGACGGGACAGACTCCTACAATGAGCAGTTCTTC
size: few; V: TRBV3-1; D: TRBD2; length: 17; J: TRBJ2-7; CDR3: CASSLRTGTSGSYEQYF; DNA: TGTGCCAGCAGCCTCCGAACCGGGACTAGCGGTTCCTACGAGCAGTACTTC
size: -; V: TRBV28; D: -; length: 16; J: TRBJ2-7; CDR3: CASSSTGSGSSYEQYF; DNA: TGTGCCAGCAGCTCTACGGGTAGCGGAAGCTCCTACGAGCAGTACTTC
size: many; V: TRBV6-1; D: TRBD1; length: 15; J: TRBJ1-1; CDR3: CASSRGPGMNTEAFF; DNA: TGTGCCAGCAGCAGGGGGCCGGGGATGAACACTGAAGCTTTCTTT
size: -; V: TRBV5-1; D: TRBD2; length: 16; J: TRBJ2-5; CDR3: CASSQALGAGEETQYF; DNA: TGCGCCAGCAGCCAGGCCCTCGGGGCGGGGGAAGAGACCCAGTACTTC
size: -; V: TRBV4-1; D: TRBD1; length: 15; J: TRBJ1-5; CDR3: CASSQDQTGVQPQHF; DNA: TGCGCCAGCAGCCAAGATCAGACAGGGGTTCAGCCCCAGCATTTT
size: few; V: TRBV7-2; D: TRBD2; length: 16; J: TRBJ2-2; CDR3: CASSLATSGATGELFF; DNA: TGTGCCAGCAGCTTAGCGACTAGCGGGGCCACCGGGGAGCTGTTTTTT
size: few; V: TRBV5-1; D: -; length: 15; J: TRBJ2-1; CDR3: CASNQGGGRANEQFF; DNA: TGCGCCAGCAACCAGGGGGGCGGGCGGGCCAATGAGCAGTTCTTC
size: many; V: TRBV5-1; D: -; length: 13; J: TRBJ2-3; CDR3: CASSAGTTDTQYF; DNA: TGTGCCAGCTCCGCGGGGACCACAGATACGCAGTATTTT
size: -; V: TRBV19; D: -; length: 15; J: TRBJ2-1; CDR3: CASSKDWGSYNEQFF; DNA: TGTGCCAGTAGTAAGGACTGGGGCTCCTACAATGAGCAGTTCTTC
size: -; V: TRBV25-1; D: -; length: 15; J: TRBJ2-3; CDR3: CASSESRGQTDTQYF; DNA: TGTGCCAGCAGTGAATCCAGGGGCCAGACAGATACGCAGTATTTT
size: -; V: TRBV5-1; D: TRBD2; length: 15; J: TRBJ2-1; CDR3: CASSSRLAGNLQQFF; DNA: TGCGCCAGCAGCTCGCGACTAGCGGGGAACCTACAGCAGTTCTTC
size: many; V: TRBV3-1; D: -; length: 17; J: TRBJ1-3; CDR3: CASSRAPGARSGNTIYF; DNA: TGTGCCAGCAGCCGGGCCCCGGGGGCCCGCTCTGGAAACACCATATATTTT
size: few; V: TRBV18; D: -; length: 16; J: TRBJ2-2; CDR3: CASSPPGQWDTGELFF; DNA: TGTGCCAGCTCACCACCAGGCCAGTGGGACACCGGGGAGCTGTTTTTT
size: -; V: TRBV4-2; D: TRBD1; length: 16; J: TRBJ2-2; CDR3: CASSQDGQAEVGELFF; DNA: TGTGCCAGCAGCCAAGACGGACAGGCGGAGGTCGGGGAGCTGTTTTTT
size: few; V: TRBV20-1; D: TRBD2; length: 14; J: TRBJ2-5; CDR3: CSARGGLEIETQYF; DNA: TGCAGTGCTAGAGGGGGACTAGAAATAGAGACCCAGTACTTC
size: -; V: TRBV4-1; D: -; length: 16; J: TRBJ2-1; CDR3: CASSQDLGAVYNEQFF; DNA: TGCGCCAGCAGCCAAGATCTAGGGGCAGTCTACAATGAGCAGTTCTTC
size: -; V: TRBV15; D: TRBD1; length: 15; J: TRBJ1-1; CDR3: CATSSRTGENTEAFF; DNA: TGTGCCACCAGCTCAAGGACAGGGGAGAACACTGAAGCTTTCTTT
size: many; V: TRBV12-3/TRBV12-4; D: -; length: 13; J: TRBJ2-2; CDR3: CASSDRNTGELFF; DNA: TGTGCCAGCAGTGACAGGAACACCGGGGAGCTGTTTTTT
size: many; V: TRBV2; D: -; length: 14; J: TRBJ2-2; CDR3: CASSGDPTTGELFF; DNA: TGTGCCAGCAGTGGCGACCCCACCACCGGGGAGCTGTTTTTT
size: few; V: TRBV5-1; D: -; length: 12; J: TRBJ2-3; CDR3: CASSFDRFGQYF; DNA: TGCGCCAGCAGCTTCGACAGGTTCGGGCAGTATTTT
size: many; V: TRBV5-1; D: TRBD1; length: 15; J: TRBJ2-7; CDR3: CASSLEGTGKVEQYF; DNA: TGCGCCAGCAGCTTGGAAGGGACAGGGAAAGTCGAGCAGTACTTC
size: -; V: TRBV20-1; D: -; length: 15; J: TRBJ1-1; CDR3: CSARDLKRSNTEAFF; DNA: TGCAGTGCTAGAGATCTTAAGCGGTCAAACACTGAAGCTTTCTTT